The present entry profiles one T cell receptor beta chain with its context. V trimming: 6 bases; J trimming: 6 bases; junction bases outside the gene matches: 10. Germline V gives CDR1 DFQATT, CDR2 SNEGSKA (reference sequence). The CDR3 loop spans 14 amino acids. This entry belongs to a study of blood T cell repertoires in COVID-19. Across the whole study: Sample material is recorded as cDNA or gDNA derived from T cells, B-cell-depleted T cells, or PBMCs.

Libraries were prepared by immunoSEQ multiplex PCR; TCRdb keeps only in-frame clonotypes and omits some of them. In the table there are over 60,000 clones, 85% to 90% of which are singletons. The sequenced sample was peripheral blood. The clonotype comes from a man older than 75 with acute or convalescent COVID-19. This rearrangement joins TRBV20-1 to TRBJ2-2, with TRBD1 matching 7 bases. The CDR3 nucleotides are TGCAGTGCCAGTAAACAGGGGAAGTCCGGGGAGCTGTTTTTT. Translating gives CSASKQGKSGELFF.